Listed here are 13 T cell receptor beta chains from one sample, sequenced in a study of identical twins. TCRdb redid the calling of the 5' RACE reads with MiXCR, one entry per CDR3 protein. The data contain 200,000 to 250,000 distinct CDR3 sequences, approximately 7% of them singletons. The sample was also linked to a second study, of yellow fever vaccine responses in identical twins.

Sequencing was performed on memory (CD45RO+) T cells sorted from blood. The receptor source for this set is a woman under 30 in good health.

This clonotype was picked up many times. V and J are TRBV28 and TRBJ1-2, with TRBD1 matching 8 bases. V lost 5 bases, J lost 3 bases, and 11 bases stayed unmatched. The CDR3 loop spans 16 amino acids. Germline loops: CDR1 MDHEN, CDR2 SYDVKM. The CDR3 here is CASSPLRTGGDYGYTF. As DNA, the CDR3 is TGTGCCAGCAGTCCGCTCCGTACAGGGGGGGACTATGGCTACACCTTC.

This clonotype came up many times. This chain links TRBV5-1 with TRBJ1-1; D remains unclear. Germline V gene data show CDR1 as SGHRS and CDR2 as YFSETQ. Trimming removed 5 bases at V and 1 base at J, with 9 bases between. The CDR3 length is 13 residues. Written as DNA, the CDR3 is TGCGCCAGCAGGCAAAGTGGGAACACTGAAGCTTTCTTT. Amino acids: CASRQSGNTEAFF.

This clonotype was recorded many times. The chain couples TRBV2 to TRBJ2-1; D gene ambiguous. Germline CDR1 reads SNHLY; CDR2 reads FYNNEI. The CDR3 runs 16 residues. Trimming shortened V by 2 bases and J by 0 bases, and 11 bases separated the two germline ends. The CDR3 here is CASSERVRSSYNEQFF. The CDR3 DNA reads as TGTGCCAGCAGTGAAAGGGTTCGAAGCTCCTACAATGAGCAGTTCTTC.

This clonotype appeared many times. V usage is TRBV29-1 and J usage is TRBJ2-3; 7 bases fit TRBD2. The V and J ends lost 0 bases and 0 bases, in that order; junction bases with no gene match: 12. CDR3 size: 18 residues. CDR1 is SQVTM, CDR2 ANQGSEA, per germline. Here the CDR3 DNA reads TGCAGCGTTGAAGATTTGGCGGGGAGGGCCTGGAGCACAGATACGCAGTATTTT. Protein product: CSVEDLAGRAWSTDTQYF.

In this sample, this clonotype turned up a few times. The chain links TRBV28 to TRBJ2-3, with TRBD1 identical over 7 bases. The J call may not be correct, given that the DNA end is closer to TRBJ1-5. Germline V gene lookup returns CDR1 MDHEN and CDR2 SYDVKM. The CDR3 sequence is 14 residues long. In DNA, the CDR3 is TGTGCCAGCAGTTTGAGAGGGGGCACAGATACGCAGCATTTT. Protein: CASSLRGGTDTQHF.

CDR3 in amino acids: CSARKFGARQETQYF. The CDR3 DNA reads as TGCAGTGCTAGAAAGTTCGGAGCGCGTCAAGAGACCCAGTACTTC. The V gene is TRBV20-1, the J gene TRBJ2-5; no reliable D call. CDR1 is DFQATT, CDR2 SNEGSKA, per germline (reference sequence). The CDR3 has 15 amino acids. V was shortened by 2 bases and J by 2 bases, with 15 bases between the two germline ends.

This clonotype occurred many times. J is TRBJ2-2 and V is TRBV29-1, with TRBD1 matching over 7 bases. After removal of 8 bases from V and 4 bases from J, the junction contained 7 bases not matched to a gene. The CDR3 consists of 13 residues. CDR1 and CDR2 (germline): SQVTM, ANQGSEA. CDR3 loop: CSIRQGLTGELFF. CDR3 DNA: TGCAGCATTAGACAGGGTCTCACCGGGGAGCTGTTTTTT.

The sample holds a few counts of this clonotype. The chain recombines TRBV11-2 with TRBJ2-1; weak D call: TRBD1 (5 bases). The V and J ends lost 2 bases and 4 bases respectively, with 15 bases between them. This CDR3 contains 16 residues. Per germline, CDR1 SGHAT and CDR2 FQNNGV. CDR3 protein: CASSLRTDRSYNEQFF. The DNA of the CDR3 is TGTGCCAGCAGCTTACGGACCGACAGATCGTACAATGAGCAGTTCTTC.

This clonotype was counted a few times. The rearrangement uses TRBV14 and TRBJ2-2; D is perhaps TRBD1 (6 bases). Germline CDR1 and CDR2: SGHDN and FVKESK. V lost 4 bases and J 6 bases, leaving 15 bases between the germline ends. There are 15 residues in the CDR3. The CDR3 bases are TGTGCCAGCAGCCGACTTACAGGGTTAGCCGGGGAGCTGTTTTTT. This gives the protein CASSRLTGLAGELFF.

This clonotype came up a few times. The V and J genes are TRBV10-3 and TRBJ1-6, with 9 bases aligning to TRBD1. The germline V gene encodes CDR1 ENHRY and CDR2 SYGVKD. V shed 10 bases and J 9 bases; nucleotides not matched to a gene: 10. This CDR3 spans 14 amino acids. CDR3 DNA: TGTGCCACCCGGGACAGGGAGAATGGTTCACCCCTCCACTTT. Protein product: CATRDRENGSPLHF.

In its sample, this clonotype was seen a few times. The chain employs TRBV6-5 and TRBJ1-2; D is perhaps TRBD1 (6 bases). CDR1 is MNHEY, CDR2 SVGAGI, per germline. Trimming removed 7 bases from V and 7 bases from J, with 13 bases in between. The CDR3 runs 12 residues. The DNA of the CDR3 is TGTGCCAGCAAGGAACAGGGCGGTGGCTACACCTTC. As protein: CASKEQGGGYTF.

This clonotype occurred many times. The rearrangement uses TRBV6-1 and TRBJ2-1; TRBD2 matches 10 bases. Germline CDR1 and CDR2: MNHNS and SASEGT. The CDR3 sequence is 16 residues long. V gave up 6 bases and J gave up 8 bases; unmatched junction bases: 13. The CDR3 protein is CASSPIAGGALHEQFF. In DNA form, the CDR3 reads TGTGCCAGCAGCCCTATAGCGGGAGGAGCTCTACATGAGCAGTTCTTC.

The genes are TRBV4-1 and TRBJ1-6, with TRBD1 matching 7 bases. J gave up 6 bases and V 2 bases, and 4 bases lay outside the gene matches. CDR1 and CDR2 (germline): MGHRA, YSYEKL. CDR3 length equals 15 residues. The CDR3 sequence: CASSQRRDSNSPLHF. The CDR3 nucleotides read TGCGCCAGCAGCCAACGAAGGGACAGTAATTCACCCCTCCACTTT.